This T cell receptor beta chain is from a study of blood T cell repertoires in COVID-19. This table comes from immunoSEQ multiplex PCR, and its TCRdb copy is limited to in-frame clones, with some not included. The top ten clones hold 14% of a sample with 90,000 or so clones, 72% of them seen once. The CDR3 is made up of 15 amino acids. In germline, CDR1 is SGHRS, CDR2 YFSETQ. The germline V and J ends were trimmed by 2 bases and 1 base, with 9 bases remaining between them. The chain uses TRBV5-1 and TRBJ1-4; D ambiguous. Sample: peripheral blood. The clonotype originates from a woman aged 80 or older with acute or convalescent COVID-19. The CDR3 DNA reads as TGCGCCAGCAGCTTTCGAGGGCAAACTAATGAAAAACTGTTTTTT. The encoded protein is CASSFRGQTNEKLFF.